A selection of T cell receptor beta chains follows, all from one sample in a study of cytomegalovirus exposure and HLA in healthy donors. Some clones are missing from TCRdb's copy, which holds only in-frame ones; the method was immunoSEQ multiplex PCR. The table lists under 150,000 clones, roughly four fifths of them singletons, with less than 3% in the top ten. The sample consisted of PBMCs. These TCRs come from a male donor in good health and CMV-seronegative. Each CDR3 is given with its conserved first and last residue. D genes are given only for firm matches. Size tells how often a clone was seen (once, few, many) or the class of an expanded clone, and some rows leave it out.

cdr3_nt,cdr3_aa,v_call,d_call,j_call,clone_size
TGCGCCAGCAGCCAAGATCGTTCCGGTAACACTGAAGCTTTCTTT,CASSQDRSGNTEAFF,TRBV4-3,NA,TRBJ1-1,NA
TGCGCCAGCAGCTTGGCATGGGCCGATGGAAACACCATATATTTT,CASSLAWADGNTIYF,TRBV5-1,NA,TRBJ1-3,once
TGCAGCGTTGAAGATGGCTCTACAGATACGCAGTATTTT,CSVEDGSTDTQYF,TRBV29-1,NA,TRBJ2-3,NA
TGTGCCAGCAAGCCCCCGACAAATTTTTACGAGCAGTACTTC,CASKPPTNFYEQYF,TRBV2,NA,TRBJ2-7,NA
TGTGCCAGCAGTTCAGCCGGGACAACCCACGAGCAGTACTTC,CASSSAGTTHEQYF,TRBV27,NA,TRBJ2-7,NA
TGTGCCAGCAGTGAAGCCGGGTTTCTAACCGTGGAGCAGTACTTC,CASSEAGFLTVEQYF,TRBV6-1,NA,TRBJ2-7,NA
TGCGCCAGCAGCCAAGATCGGTCAGGTCTGAACACCGGGGAGCTGTTTTTT,CASSQDRSGLNTGELFF,TRBV4-3,NA,TRBJ2-2,once
TGCGCCAGCAGGTTGGGACAGGGAAACACCGGGGAGCTGTTTTTT,CASRLGQGNTGELFF,TRBV4-1,TRBD1,TRBJ2-2,few
TGTGCCAGCAGTTCTCCCCCTGAAGCTTTCTTT,CASSSPPEAFF,TRBV28,NA,TRBJ1-1,NA
TGTGCCAGCAGTTTATGGGCCAGAAGAAATGAAAAACTGTTTTTT,CASSLWARRNEKLFF,TRBV28,NA,TRBJ1-4,NA
TGTGCCAGCAGCGAAGCGGGAGGGTCCTACAATGAGCAGTTCTTC,CASSEAGGSYNEQFF,TRBV2,TRBD2,TRBJ2-1,NA
TGCGCCAGCAGCCAAGATTTCGGGGGCACTGAAGCTTTCTTT,CASSQDFGGTEAFF,TRBV4-3,NA,TRBJ1-1,NA
TGTGCCAGCAGTTACTCGCATAGCTTGGGCACAGATACGCAGTATTTT,CASSYSHSLGTDTQYF,TRBV6-5,NA,TRBJ2-3,few
TGTGCCAGCAGCCTCCGCGGGACAGCATCGGGCGAGCAGTACTTC,CASSLRGTASGEQYF,TRBV7-9,NA,TRBJ2-7,NA
TGCGCCAGCAGCTTGGCGCTCAGTGGGAGTTATGAAAAACTGTTTTTT,CASSLALSGSYEKLFF,TRBV5-1,NA,TRBJ1-4,NA
TGTGCCAGCAGCACCCCGGTAGCGCAGCAGTTCTTC,CASSTPVAQQFF,TRBV7-2,NA,TRBJ2-1,NA